A selection of T cell receptor beta chains follows, all from one sample in a study of T cell repertoires in cytomegalovirus infection. Using its own MiXCR run on the reads, TCRdb lists one record per CDR3 protein. The table has over 250,000 distinct CDR3 sequences, roughly a quarter seen once. Sequencing was performed on PBMCs. The receptors here all came from a human donor in good health (CMV status not recorded). Some clones in this sample may be carry-over from other donors' samples. Both conserved end residues are part of each CDR3. Each record gives: clone size, V gene, D gene, J gene, CDR3 DNA, CDR3 protein. The D gene is left open where the match is weak. Size is stated for part of the rows, as once, few or many counts, or as a class when the clone is expanded.

clone size: -; V gene: TRBV28; D gene: TRBD2; J gene: TRBJ2-4; CDR3 DNA: TGTGCCAGCAGTTTTCCGACTAGCGGGGGAAAAAACATTCAGTACTTC; CDR3 protein: CASSFPTSGGKNIQYF
clone size: few; V gene: TRBV28; D gene: -; J gene: TRBJ1-3; CDR3 DNA: TGTGCCAGCAGTTCACCGGGGCTAGGAAACACCATATATTTT; CDR3 protein: CASSSPGLGNTIYF
clone size: -; V gene: TRBV11-2; D gene: -; J gene: TRBJ2-2; CDR3 DNA: TGTGCCAGCAGCTTCGCGCGGACCGGGGAGCTGTTTTTT; CDR3 protein: CASSFARTGELFF
clone size: once; V gene: TRBV14; D gene: -; J gene: TRBJ2-5; CDR3 DNA: TGTGCCAGCAGCCAAGAATGGGTTCGCATTGAGACCCAGTACTTC; CDR3 protein: CASSQEWVRIETQYF
clone size: many; V gene: TRBV10-3; D gene: -; J gene: TRBJ2-5; CDR3 DNA: TGTGCCATCAGTGAGGGCAGTGGGGGGACCCAGTACTTC; CDR3 protein: CAISEGSGGTQYF
clone size: few; V gene: TRBV11-2; D gene: TRBD2; J gene: TRBJ2-2; CDR3 DNA: TGTGCCAGCAGCTTAGGACTAGCGGGAAGGGAGCTGTTTTTT; CDR3 protein: CASSLGLAGRELFF
clone size: few; V gene: TRBV7-2; D gene: -; J gene: TRBJ2-1; CDR3 DNA: TGTGCCAGCAGCTTCCCTCTATCGGGCAACAATGAGCAGTTCTTC; CDR3 protein: CASSFPLSGNNEQFF
clone size: -; V gene: TRBV5-4; D gene: -; J gene: TRBJ2-4; CDR3 DNA: TGTGCCAGCAGCCCCGGCCCAGGGGAAGGCAAAAACATTCAGTACTTC; CDR3 protein: CASSPGPGEGKNIQYF
clone size: -; V gene: TRBV2; D gene: -; J gene: TRBJ2-4; CDR3 DNA: TGTGCCAGCAGTCCAACAGAATCCATAGCCAAAAACATTCAGTACTTC; CDR3 protein: CASSPTESIAKNIQYF
clone size: many; V gene: TRBV7-2; D gene: -; J gene: TRBJ2-7; CDR3 DNA: TGTGCCAGCAGCTCAAGAGGCAACGAGCAGTACTTC; CDR3 protein: CASSSRGNEQYF
clone size: few; V gene: TRBV7-3; D gene: -; J gene: TRBJ1-4; CDR3 DNA: TGTGCCAGCAGCGCCGAGGGCTTTGCGAATGAAAAACTGTTTTTT; CDR3 protein: CASSAEGFANEKLFF
clone size: few; V gene: TRBV11-2; D gene: -; J gene: TRBJ1-1; CDR3 DNA: TGTGCCAGCAGCTTAGCACTTCGGGCACTTATGAACACTGAAGCTTTCTTT; CDR3 protein: CASSLALRALMNTEAFF
clone size: few; V gene: TRBV10-3; D gene: -; J gene: TRBJ2-1; CDR3 DNA: TGTGCCATCAGTGAGTCCTACAATGAGCAGTTCTTC; CDR3 protein: CAISESYNEQFF
clone size: many; V gene: TRBV7-2; D gene: -; J gene: TRBJ2-3; CDR3 DNA: TGTGCCAGCAGCTTAGCGCACGGCGGGGTGCTTGCCGATACGCAGTATTTT; CDR3 protein: CASSLAHGGVLADTQYF
clone size: once; V gene: TRBV12-3/TRBV12-4; D gene: -; J gene: TRBJ2-7; CDR3 DNA: TGTGCCAGCAGCCTACCTGGGGGCAAATACGAGCAGTACTTC; CDR3 protein: CASSLPGGKYEQYF
clone size: -; V gene: TRBV29-1; D gene: -; J gene: TRBJ1-4; CDR3 DNA: TGCAGCGTTGAAGTCCCCCTGGACAGAGTGGGTGAAAAACTGTTTTTT; CDR3 protein: CSVEVPLDRVGEKLFF
clone size: -; V gene: TRBV2; D gene: -; J gene: TRBJ1-4; CDR3 DNA: TGTGCCAGCAGGTGGACAGTTCAAGAAAAACTGTTTTTT; CDR3 protein: CASRWTVQEKLFF
clone size: -; V gene: TRBV11-2; D gene: TRBD2; J gene: TRBJ2-7; CDR3 DNA: TGTGCCAGCGAGATAGCGGGAGCTTCTTACGAGCAGTACTTC; CDR3 protein: CASEIAGASYEQYF
clone size: few; V gene: TRBV6-5; D gene: -; J gene: TRBJ1-5; CDR3 DNA: TGTGCCAGCAGTGCCCTCGGGAGGGATCAGCCCCAGCATTTT; CDR3 protein: CASSALGRDQPQHF
clone size: -; V gene: TRBV7-2; D gene: -; J gene: TRBJ2-3; CDR3 DNA: TGTGCCAGCAGCTCACTTAGTAGGCGCCAGAGAGATACGCAGTATTTT; CDR3 protein: CASSSLSRRQRDTQYF
clone size: many; V gene: TRBV7-2; D gene: -; J gene: TRBJ2-5; CDR3 DNA: TGTGCCAGCAGGTTACAAGAGACCCAGTACTTC; CDR3 protein: CASRLQETQYF
clone size: many; V gene: TRBV7-2; D gene: TRBD2; J gene: TRBJ2-7; CDR3 DNA: TGTGCCAGCAGTACAACCCCTGGGTCGTCTAGCGGGGCCGTGGGGGAGCAGTACTTC; CDR3 protein: CASSTTPGSSSGAVGEQYF
clone size: many; V gene: TRBV7-2; D gene: -; J gene: TRBJ1-2; CDR3 DNA: TGTGCCAGCAGCCAGAGTATTAGGCTCAACTATGGCTACACCTTC; CDR3 protein: CASSQSIRLNYGYTF
clone size: -; V gene: TRBV7-9; D gene: -; J gene: TRBJ1-1; CDR3 DNA: TGTGCCAGCAGCCGTCTGGGGCCCAACCTCGAGACTGAAGCTTTCTTT; CDR3 protein: CASSRLGPNLETEAFF
clone size: many; V gene: TRBV28; D gene: TRBD1; J gene: TRBJ2-7; CDR3 DNA: TGTGCCAGCGGCCTTACAGGGGGCGCGTCATACGAGCAGTACTTC; CDR3 protein: CASGLTGGASYEQYF
clone size: -; V gene: TRBV7-2; D gene: -; J gene: TRBJ2-7; CDR3 DNA: TGTGCCAGCAGCCAAGGGGGGGTCATCTACGAGCAGTACTTC; CDR3 protein: CASSQGGVIYEQYF
clone size: -; V gene: TRBV28; D gene: -; J gene: TRBJ1-1; CDR3 DNA: TGTGCCAGCAGTTCGCCGGGTCGCGACACTGAAGCTTTCTTT; CDR3 protein: CASSSPGRDTEAFF
clone size: many; V gene: TRBV7-2; D gene: TRBD2; J gene: TRBJ2-1; CDR3 DNA: TGTGCCAGCAGCTTTGGGACTAGCGGAAATGAGCAGTTCTTC; CDR3 protein: CASSFGTSGNEQFF
clone size: few; V gene: TRBV18; D gene: -; J gene: TRBJ2-7; CDR3 DNA: TGTGCCAGCTCCCTCACCCCCCGCCGGGCAAATTACGAGCAGTACTTC; CDR3 protein: CASSLTPRRANYEQYF
clone size: many; V gene: TRBV7-2; D gene: TRBD2; J gene: TRBJ2-7; CDR3 DNA: TGTGCCAGCAGCTTAGCTAGCGGGGTCTCCTACGAGCAGTACTTC; CDR3 protein: CASSLASGVSYEQYF
clone size: many; V gene: TRBV7-6; D gene: -; J gene: TRBJ2-3; CDR3 DNA: TGTGCCAGCAGCCTCGGGGGAGTCGGCACAGATACGCAGTATTTT; CDR3 protein: CASSLGGVGTDTQYF
clone size: few; V gene: TRBV19; D gene: -; J gene: TRBJ2-1; CDR3 DNA: TGTGCCAGTAGTCTCGGGACACCGGTGTACTACAATGAGCAGTTCTTC; CDR3 protein: CASSLGTPVYYNEQFF
clone size: -; V gene: TRBV6-5; D gene: TRBD2; J gene: TRBJ2-4; CDR3 DNA: TGTGCCAGCCGCCGTGAGCGGGGGGCTTCCCGACACAAAGGCATTCAGTACTTC; CDR3 protein: CASRRERGASRHKGIQYF
clone size: many; V gene: TRBV7-2; D gene: -; J gene: TRBJ2-3; CDR3 DNA: TGTGCCAGCGCCCTCGGGCCCGCTATCCCACATACGCAGTATTTT; CDR3 protein: CASALGPAIPHTQYF
clone size: -; V gene: TRBV29-1; D gene: -; J gene: TRBJ1-2; CDR3 DNA: TGCAGCGTTGAATACAGCACCTATGGCTACACCTTC; CDR3 protein: CSVEYSTYGYTF
clone size: -; V gene: TRBV19; D gene: -; J gene: TRBJ2-7; CDR3 DNA: TGTGCCAGTAGTATAGGGGGCAGGATGGACTACGAGCAGTACTTC; CDR3 protein: CASSIGGRMDYEQYF
clone size: few; V gene: TRBV6-2/TRBV6-3; D gene: -; J gene: TRBJ2-7; CDR3 DNA: TGTGCCAGCGCGAGGCAGGGCAGCACCTACGAGCAGTACTTC; CDR3 protein: CASARQGSTYEQYF
clone size: few; V gene: TRBV7-2; D gene: TRBD2; J gene: TRBJ2-7; CDR3 DNA: TGTGCCAGCCTAAGGTCGGCGGGAGGTTACGAGCAGTACTTC; CDR3 protein: CASLRSAGGYEQYF
clone size: few; V gene: TRBV18; D gene: -; J gene: TRBJ2-1; CDR3 DNA: TGTGCCAGCTCACCAAACCCCCGTGGCAATGAGCAGTTCTTC; CDR3 protein: CASSPNPRGNEQFF
clone size: few; V gene: TRBV6-5; D gene: -; J gene: TRBJ1-1; CDR3 DNA: TGTGCCAGCAGTTCGCACGATCGGGGCACTGAAGCTTTCTTT; CDR3 protein: CASSSHDRGTEAFF
clone size: few; V gene: TRBV10-3; D gene: -; J gene: TRBJ2-1; CDR3 DNA: TGTGCCATCAGTGAGGCGGCGAATGAGCAGTTCTTC; CDR3 protein: CAISEAANEQFF
clone size: few; V gene: TRBV28; D gene: -; J gene: TRBJ2-1; CDR3 DNA: TGTGCCAGTAAAACGATGAAGGGGCAGGGGGGGTCCAATGAGCAGTTCTTC; CDR3 protein: CASKTMKGQGGSNEQFF